What follows describes a single T cell receptor beta chain. This clonotype was counted ten times or more. The antigen it recognizes is unknown. The input lacks base qualities; no much larger clone sits a single base away. The sample's time point label, in plain terms: blood at routine non-recurrence follow-up after resection. Whole RNA extracted from tumor and nontumor lung tissue, or from cryopreserved PBMC samples, was used for TCR sequencing without cell sorting. Patients were selected for TCR sequencing only if sufficient RNA was available from at least two tumor regions. Library method: 5' RACE. Sequencing was performed on a NextSeq 500. To allow correction of PCR and sequencing errors, the TCR library protocol tagged every TCR cDNA molecule with a unique molecular identifier. The authors' analysis ran thus. Decombinator tools were used for TCR identification, UMI-based error correction and CDR3 extraction. TCRs above a frequency of 2 per 1,000, corresponding to the top 1% of the tumor frequency distribution, were defined as expanded. Rényi diversity was computed with the R vegan package after subsampling each repertoire 100 times to 5,000 TCRs. To build CDR3 similarity networks, amino acid triplet string-kernel similarity was used, and CDR3s were connected when their pairwise similarity was above 0.82. TCRdb reworked the public reads: Q25 trimming with fastp, MiXCR clone assembly, productive beta chains retained. When rows share a CDR3 protein, they turn into one entry using the most common DNA and genes. For this entry, the V and J calls and clone size follow TCRdb and not the study's own pipeline. Here the sample has around 110,000 distinct CDR3 sequences; 12% occur a single time. The ten largest account for over 15% of the sample.

From cysteine to phenylalanine, the CDR3 is 14 amino acids long. Only CDR3 DNA is held: 42 bases, read in frame from base 1. The junction shows trimming of 2 bases on V and 0 bases on J, plus 4 bases between the germline ends. CDR1 LGHNA and CDR2 YNFKEQ are derived from the germline V gene. The sample is drawn from a study of spatial heterogeneity in lung cancer (dated by TCRdb to between 2017 and 2020). Background for the entire study: The donors were about 71 patients from the lung TRACERx cohort who had early-stage, untreated non-small cell lung cancer. Follow-up PBMC samples were sequenced whenever the samples were available, and the median time to follow-up was 2 to 3 years after resection. Beta-chain transcripts were consistently detected in greater numbers than alpha-chain transcripts, which likely reflected higher beta-chain transcript abundance. In the raw uncorrected reads, each unique combination of TCR and UMI appeared on average more than ten times. TCR alpha and beta repertoires were quantitatively compared across multiple tumor regions, matched nontumor lung and blood in non-small cell lung cancer. The study linked features of the TCR repertoire to counts of nonsynonymous mutations, which were determined by whole-exome sequencing of tumor tissue. At surgery, over 200 tumor regions, around 65 matched nontumor lung samples and 56 PBMC samples were TCR-sequenced for both alpha and beta chains.

Summary of the overall study and its limitations: Only approximately 13 patients were included in the comparisons of baseline and follow-up blood repertoires. Ubiquitous expanded tumor TCRs were found in blood more often at tumor resection than at routine follow-up. Confirming at a functional level the hypothesis that regional TCRs recognize regional mutations was considered to require additional single-cell paired TCR alpha and beta sequencing.

The sample consisted of PBMCs, taken at follow-up. Here the chain combines TRBV4-2 and TRBJ2-2; no D gene is confidently identified. This TCR was sampled from a male donor with early-stage non-small cell lung cancer. The sequenced DNA: TGTGCCAGCAGCCAAACGGCGAACACCGGGGAGCTGTTTTTT. It codes for CASSQTANTGELFF.